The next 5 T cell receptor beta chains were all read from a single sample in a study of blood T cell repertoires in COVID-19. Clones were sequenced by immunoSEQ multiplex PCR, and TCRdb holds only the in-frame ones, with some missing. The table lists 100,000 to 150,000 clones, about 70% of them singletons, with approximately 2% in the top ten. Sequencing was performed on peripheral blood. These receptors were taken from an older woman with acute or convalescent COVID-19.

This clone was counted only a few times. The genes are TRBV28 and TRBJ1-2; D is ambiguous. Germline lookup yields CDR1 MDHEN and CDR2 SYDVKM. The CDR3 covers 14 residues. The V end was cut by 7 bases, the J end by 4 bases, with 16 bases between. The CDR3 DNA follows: TGTGCCAGCAAATCCACAGCCCGATTCTATGGCTACACCTTC. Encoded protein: CASKSTARFYGYTF.

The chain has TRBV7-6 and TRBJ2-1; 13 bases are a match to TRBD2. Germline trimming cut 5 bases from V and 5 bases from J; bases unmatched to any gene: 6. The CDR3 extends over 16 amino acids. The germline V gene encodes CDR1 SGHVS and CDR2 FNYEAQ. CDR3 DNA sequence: TGTGCCAGCAGCCCAGGACTAGCGGGAGTCAACAATGAGCAGTTCTTC. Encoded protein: CASSPGLAGVNNEQFF.

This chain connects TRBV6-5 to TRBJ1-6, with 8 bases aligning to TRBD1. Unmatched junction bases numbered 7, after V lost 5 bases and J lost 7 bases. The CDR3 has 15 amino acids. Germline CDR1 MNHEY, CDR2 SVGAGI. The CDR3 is CASSPWDRLNSPLHF. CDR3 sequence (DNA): TGTGCCAGCAGTCCCTGGGACAGGTTAAATTCACCCCTCCACTTT.

In DNA form, the CDR3 reads TGTGCCATCAGTGCGGCTAGCGGGAGGACAGATACGCAGTATTTT. Translating it yields CAISAASGRTDTQYF. The J gene is TRBJ2-3, the V gene TRBV10-3, with 11 bases matching TRBD2. Germline V gene data show CDR1 as ENHRY and CDR2 as SYGVKD. Germline trimming cut 4 bases from V and 3 bases from J; bases unmatched to any gene: 3. The CDR3 runs to 15 residues.

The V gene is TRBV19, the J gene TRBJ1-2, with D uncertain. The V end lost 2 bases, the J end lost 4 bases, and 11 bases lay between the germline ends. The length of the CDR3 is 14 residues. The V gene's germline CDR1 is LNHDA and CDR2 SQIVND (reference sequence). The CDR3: CASSISSGRYGYTF. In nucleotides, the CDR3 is TGTGCCAGTAGTATAAGTTCTGGGCGCTATGGCTACACCTTC.